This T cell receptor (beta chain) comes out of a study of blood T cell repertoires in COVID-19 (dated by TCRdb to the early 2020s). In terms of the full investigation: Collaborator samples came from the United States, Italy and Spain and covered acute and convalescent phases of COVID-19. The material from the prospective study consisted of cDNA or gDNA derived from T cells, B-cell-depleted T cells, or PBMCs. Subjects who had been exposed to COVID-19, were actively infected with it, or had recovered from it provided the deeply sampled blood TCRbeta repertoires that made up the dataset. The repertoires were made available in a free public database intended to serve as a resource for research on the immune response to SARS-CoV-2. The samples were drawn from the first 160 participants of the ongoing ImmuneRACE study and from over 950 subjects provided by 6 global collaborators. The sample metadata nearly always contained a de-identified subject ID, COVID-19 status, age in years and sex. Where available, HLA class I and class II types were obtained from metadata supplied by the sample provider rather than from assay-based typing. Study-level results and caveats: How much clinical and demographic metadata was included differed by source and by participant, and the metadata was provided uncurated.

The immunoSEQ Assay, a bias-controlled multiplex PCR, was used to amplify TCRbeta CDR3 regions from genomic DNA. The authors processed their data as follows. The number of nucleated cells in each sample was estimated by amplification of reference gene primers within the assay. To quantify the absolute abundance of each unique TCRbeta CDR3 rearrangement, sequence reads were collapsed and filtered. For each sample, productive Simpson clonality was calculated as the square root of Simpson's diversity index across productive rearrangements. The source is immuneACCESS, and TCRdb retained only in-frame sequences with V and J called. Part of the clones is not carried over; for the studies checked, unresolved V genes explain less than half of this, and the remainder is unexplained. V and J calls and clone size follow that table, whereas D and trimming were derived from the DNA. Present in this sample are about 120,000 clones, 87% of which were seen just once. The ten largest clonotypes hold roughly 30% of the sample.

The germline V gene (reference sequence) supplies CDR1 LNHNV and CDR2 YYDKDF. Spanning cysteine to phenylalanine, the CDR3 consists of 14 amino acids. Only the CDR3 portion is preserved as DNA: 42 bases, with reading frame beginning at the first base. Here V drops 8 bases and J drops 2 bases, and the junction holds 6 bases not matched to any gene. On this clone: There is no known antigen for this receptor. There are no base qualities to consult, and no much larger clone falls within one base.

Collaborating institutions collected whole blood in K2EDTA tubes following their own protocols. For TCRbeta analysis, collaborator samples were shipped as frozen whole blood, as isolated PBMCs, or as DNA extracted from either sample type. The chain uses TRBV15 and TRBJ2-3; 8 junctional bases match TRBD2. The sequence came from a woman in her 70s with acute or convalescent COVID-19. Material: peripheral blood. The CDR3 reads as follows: CATLAGGTTDTQYF. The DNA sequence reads TGTGCCACCTTGGCGGGGGGAACCACAGATACGCAGTATTTT.